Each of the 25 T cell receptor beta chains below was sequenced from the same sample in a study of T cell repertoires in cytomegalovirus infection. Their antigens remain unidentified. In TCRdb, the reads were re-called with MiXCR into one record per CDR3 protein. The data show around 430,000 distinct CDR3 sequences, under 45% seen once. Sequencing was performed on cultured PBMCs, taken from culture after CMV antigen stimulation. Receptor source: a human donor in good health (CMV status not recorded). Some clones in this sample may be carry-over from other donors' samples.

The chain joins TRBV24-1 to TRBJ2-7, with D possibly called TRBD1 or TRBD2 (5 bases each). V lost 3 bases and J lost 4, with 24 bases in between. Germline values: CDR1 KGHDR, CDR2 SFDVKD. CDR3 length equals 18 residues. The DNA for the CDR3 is TGTGCCACCAGTGATCAACCTTTACGGGGCGAGGGGCCATACGAGCAGTACTTC. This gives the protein CATSDQPLRGEGPYEQYF.

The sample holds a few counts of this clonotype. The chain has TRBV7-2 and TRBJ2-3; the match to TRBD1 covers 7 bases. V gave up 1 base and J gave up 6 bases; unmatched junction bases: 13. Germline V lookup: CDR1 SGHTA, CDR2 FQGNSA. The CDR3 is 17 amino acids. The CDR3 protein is CASSLGQGMGYLDTQYF. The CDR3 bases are TGTGCCAGCAGCTTAGGACAGGGTATGGGTTATTTGGATACGCAGTATTTT. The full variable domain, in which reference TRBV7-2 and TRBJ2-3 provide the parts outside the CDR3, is GAGVSQSPSNKVTEKGKDVELRCDPISGHTALYWYRQSLGQGLEFLIYFQGNSAPDKSGLPSDRFSAERTGGSVSTLTIQRTQQEDSAVYLCASSLGQGMGYLDTQYFGPGTRLTVL.

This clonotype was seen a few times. The CDR3 bases are TGTGCCAGCAGTTTAGACCTGGGCAGCCGAACTTTCTACGAGCAGTACTTC. Protein: CASSLDLGSRTFYEQYF. The V gene is TRBV12-3 or TRBV12-4, the J gene TRBJ2-7; D gene uncertain. This CDR3 is built from 17 residues. Trimming cost V 1 base and J 3 bases, with 19 bases left between them.

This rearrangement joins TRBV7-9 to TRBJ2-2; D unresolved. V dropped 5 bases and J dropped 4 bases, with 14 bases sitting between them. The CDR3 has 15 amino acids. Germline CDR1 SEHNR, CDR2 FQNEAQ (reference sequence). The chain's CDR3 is CASSPRPPGTGELFF. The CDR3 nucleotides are TGTGCCAGCAGCCCCCGTCCCCCGGGCACCGGGGAGCTGTTTTTT.

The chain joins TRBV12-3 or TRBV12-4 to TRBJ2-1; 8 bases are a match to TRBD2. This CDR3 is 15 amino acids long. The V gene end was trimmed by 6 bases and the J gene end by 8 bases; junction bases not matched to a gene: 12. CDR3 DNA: TGTGCCAGCAGGGCTCCGGGACTAGAAGGAGATGAGCAGTTCTTC. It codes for CASRAPGLEGDEQFF.

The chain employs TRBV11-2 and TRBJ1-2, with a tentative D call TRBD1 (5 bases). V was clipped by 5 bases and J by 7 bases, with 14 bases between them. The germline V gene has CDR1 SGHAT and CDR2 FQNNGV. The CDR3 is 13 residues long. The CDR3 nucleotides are TGTGCCAGCAGCCAACCGGGGGTGGCTGGCTACACCTTC. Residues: CASSQPGVAGYTF. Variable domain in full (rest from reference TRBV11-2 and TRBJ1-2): EAGVAQSPRYKIIEKRQSVAFWCNPISGHATLYWYQQILGQGPKLLIQFQNNGVVDDSQLPKDRFSAERLKGVDSTLKIQPAKLEDSAVYLCASSQPGVAGYTFGSGTRLTVV.

The CDR3 reads CAISESRTVLIFEQYF. CDR3 nucleotides: TGTGCCATCAGTGAGTCGCGGACGGTCCTCATTTTCGAGCAGTACTTC. This chain links TRBV10-3 with TRBJ2-7, with D unclear. This CDR3 contains 16 residues. Deletions cut 0 bases from V and 6 bases from J, with 18 bases between. CDR1 is ENHRY and CDR2 is SYGVKD in the germline V gene.

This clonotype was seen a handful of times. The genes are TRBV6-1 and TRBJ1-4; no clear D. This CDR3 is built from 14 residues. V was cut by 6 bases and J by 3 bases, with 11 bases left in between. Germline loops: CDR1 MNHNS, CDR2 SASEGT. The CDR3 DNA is TGTGCCAGCAGGGAGGCTAGGGCTAATGAAAAACTGTTTTTT. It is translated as CASREARANEKLFF.

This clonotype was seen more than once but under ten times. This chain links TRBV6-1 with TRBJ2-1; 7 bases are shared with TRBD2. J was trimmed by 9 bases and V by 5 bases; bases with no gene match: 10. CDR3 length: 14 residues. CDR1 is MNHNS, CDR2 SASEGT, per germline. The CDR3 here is CASSTSWGGSEQFF. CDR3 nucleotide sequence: TGTGCCAGCAGTACGAGCTGGGGAGGGAGTGAGCAGTTCTTC.

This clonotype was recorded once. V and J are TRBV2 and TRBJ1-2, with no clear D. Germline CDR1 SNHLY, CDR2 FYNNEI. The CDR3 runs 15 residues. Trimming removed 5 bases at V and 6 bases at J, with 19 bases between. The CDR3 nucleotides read TGTGCCAGCAGTCAAGGACGGACCCTTATGGATGGCTACACCTTC. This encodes CASSQGRTLMDGYTF.

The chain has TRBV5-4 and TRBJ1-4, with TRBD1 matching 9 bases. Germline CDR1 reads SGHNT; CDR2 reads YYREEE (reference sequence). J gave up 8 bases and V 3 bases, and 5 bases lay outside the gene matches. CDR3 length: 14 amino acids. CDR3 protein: CASSYGTGSEKLFF. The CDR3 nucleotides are TGTGCCAGCAGCTACGGGACAGGGTCCGAAAAACTGTTTTTT.

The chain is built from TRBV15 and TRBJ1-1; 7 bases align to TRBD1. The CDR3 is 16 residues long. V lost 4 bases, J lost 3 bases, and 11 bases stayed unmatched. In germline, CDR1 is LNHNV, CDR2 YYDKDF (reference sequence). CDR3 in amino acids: CATSNLMEGADTEAFF. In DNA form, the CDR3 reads TGTGCCACCAGCAACCTCATGGAGGGGGCGGACACTGAAGCTTTCTTT.

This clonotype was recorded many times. In nucleotides, the CDR3 is TGTGCCAGCAGCTCACAGGGAAATCAGCCCCAGCATTTT. Translation: CASSSQGNQPQHF. This chain uses TRBV7-2 with TRBJ1-5, with D possibly being TRBD1 (6 bases). This CDR3 is built from 13 residues. CDR1 and CDR2 (germline): SGHTA, FQGNSA. The V end was cut by 4 bases, the J end by 4 bases, with 8 bases between. The whole variable domain, filled in from reference TRBV7-2 and TRBJ1-5, reads GAGVSQSPSNKVTEKGKDVELRCDPISGHTALYWYRQSLGQGLEFLIYFQGNSAPDKSGLPSDRFSAERTGGSVSTLTIQRTQQEDSAVYLCASSSQGNQPQHFGDGTRLSIL.

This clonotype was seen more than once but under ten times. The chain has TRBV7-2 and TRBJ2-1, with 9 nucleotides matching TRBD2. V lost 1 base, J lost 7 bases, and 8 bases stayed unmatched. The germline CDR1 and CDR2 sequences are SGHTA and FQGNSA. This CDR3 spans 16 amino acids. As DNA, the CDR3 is TGTGCCAGCAGCTTAGGATCCGCGGGAGGGCTTAATGAGCAGTTCTTC. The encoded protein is CASSLGSAGGLNEQFF.

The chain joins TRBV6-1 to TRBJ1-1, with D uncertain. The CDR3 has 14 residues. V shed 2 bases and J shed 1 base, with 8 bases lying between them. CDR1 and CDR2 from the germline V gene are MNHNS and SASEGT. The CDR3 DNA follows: TGTGCCAGCAGTGAATATGGCCCGAACACTGAAGCTTTCTTT. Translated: CASSEYGPNTEAFF.

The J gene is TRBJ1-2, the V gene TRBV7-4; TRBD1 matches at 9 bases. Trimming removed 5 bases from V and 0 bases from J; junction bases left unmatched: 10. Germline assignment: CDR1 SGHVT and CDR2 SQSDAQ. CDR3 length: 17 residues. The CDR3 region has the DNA TGTGCCAGCAGCCATATGTGGGACAGGGATGCTAACTATGGCTACACCTTC. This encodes CASSHMWDRDANYGYTF.

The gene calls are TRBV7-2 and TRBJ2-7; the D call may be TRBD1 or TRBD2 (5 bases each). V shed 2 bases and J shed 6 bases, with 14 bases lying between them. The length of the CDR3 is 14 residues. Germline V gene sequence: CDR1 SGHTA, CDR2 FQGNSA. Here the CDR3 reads CASSLQAVRGEQYF. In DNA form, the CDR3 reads TGTGCCAGCAGCTTACAAGCCGTGAGGGGCGAGCAGTACTTC.

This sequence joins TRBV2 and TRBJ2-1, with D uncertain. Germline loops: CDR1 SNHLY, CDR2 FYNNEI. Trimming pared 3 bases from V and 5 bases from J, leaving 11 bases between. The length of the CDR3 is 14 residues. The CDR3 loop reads CASSDSDGDNEQFF. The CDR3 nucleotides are TGTGCCAGCAGTGATTCGGACGGAGACAATGAGCAGTTCTTC.

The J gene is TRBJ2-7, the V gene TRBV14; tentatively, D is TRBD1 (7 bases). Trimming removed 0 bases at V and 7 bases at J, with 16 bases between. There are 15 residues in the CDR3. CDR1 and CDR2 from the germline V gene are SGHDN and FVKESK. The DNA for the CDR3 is TGTGCCAGCAGCCAAGACTGGAGGGGGCTGGGTGAGCAGTACTTC. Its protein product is CASSQDWRGLGEQYF.

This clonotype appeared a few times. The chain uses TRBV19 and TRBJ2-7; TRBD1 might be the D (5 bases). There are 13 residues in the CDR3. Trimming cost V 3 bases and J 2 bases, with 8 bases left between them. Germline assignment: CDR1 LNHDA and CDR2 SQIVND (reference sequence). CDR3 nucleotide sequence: TGTGCCAGTAGTATTGACAGAGCCTACGAGCAGTACTTC. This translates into CASSIDRAYEQYF.

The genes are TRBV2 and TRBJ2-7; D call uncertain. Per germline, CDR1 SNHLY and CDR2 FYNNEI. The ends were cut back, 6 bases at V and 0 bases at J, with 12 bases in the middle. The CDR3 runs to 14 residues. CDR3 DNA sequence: TGTGCCAGCAGCCCAACCAATTACTCCTACGAGCAGTACTTC. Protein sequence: CASSPTNYSYEQYF.

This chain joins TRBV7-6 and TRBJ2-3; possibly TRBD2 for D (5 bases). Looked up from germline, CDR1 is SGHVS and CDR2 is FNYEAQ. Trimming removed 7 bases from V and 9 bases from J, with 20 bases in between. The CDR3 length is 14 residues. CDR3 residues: CASNPTGSTGTQYF. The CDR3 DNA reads TGTGCCAGCAACCCGACGGGATCCACGGGGACGCAGTATTTT.

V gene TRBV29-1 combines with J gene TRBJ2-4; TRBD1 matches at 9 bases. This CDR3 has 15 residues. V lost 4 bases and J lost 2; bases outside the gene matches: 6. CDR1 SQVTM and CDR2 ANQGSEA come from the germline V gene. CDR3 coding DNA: TGCAGCGTTGTTGGGACAGGGTATCCCAAAAACATTCAGTACTTC. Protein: CSVVGTGYPKNIQYF. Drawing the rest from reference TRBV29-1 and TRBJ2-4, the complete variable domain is SAVISQKPSRDICQRGTSLTIQCQVDSQVTMMFWYRQQPGQSLTLIATANQGSEATYESGFVIDKFPISRPNLTFSTLTVSNMSPEDSSIYLCSVVGTGYPKNIQYFGAGTRLSVL.

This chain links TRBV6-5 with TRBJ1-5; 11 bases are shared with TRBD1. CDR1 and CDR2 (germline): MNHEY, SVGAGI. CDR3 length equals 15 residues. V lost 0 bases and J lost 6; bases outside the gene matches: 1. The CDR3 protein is CASSYSGTGGQPQHF. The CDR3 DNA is TGTGCCAGCAGTTACTCAGGGACAGGGGGTCAGCCCCAGCATTTT.

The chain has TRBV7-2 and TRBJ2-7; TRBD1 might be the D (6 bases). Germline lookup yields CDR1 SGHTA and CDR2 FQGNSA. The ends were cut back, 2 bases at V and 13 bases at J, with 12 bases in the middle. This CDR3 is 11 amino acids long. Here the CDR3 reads CASSLTGQRYF. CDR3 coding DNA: TGTGCCAGCAGCTTAACAGGACAGCGCTACTTC. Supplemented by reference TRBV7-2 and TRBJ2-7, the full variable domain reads GAGVSQSPSNKVTEKGKDVELRCDPISGHTALYWYRQSLGQGLEFLIYFQGNSAPDKSGLPSDRFSAERTGGSVSTLTIQRTQQEDSAVYLCASSLTGQRYFGPGTRLTVT.